This TCR beta chain is from a study of identical twins. Findings of the study overall: Cord blood beta clonotypes present at high abundance carried fewer insertions; no such pattern appeared in memory repertoires.

Germline CDR1 KGHDR, CDR2 SFDVKD. CDR3 length equals 13 residues. V was shortened by 4 bases and J by 1 base, with 6 bases between the two germline ends. On this clonotype itself: Its antigen is not known.

TCRdb passed the 5' RACE reads through MiXCR, listing each CDR3 protein once. The data hold hundreds of thousands of distinct CDR3 sequences, with approximately 7.3% observed a single time. This sample was shared with a second study, whose subject was yellow fever vaccine responses in identical twins.

The TCR was taken from a woman between 18 and 29 years old in good health. The V call is TRBV24-1, the J call TRBJ1-1; D is undetermined. The material sequenced was CD8+ T cells sorted from blood. The CDR3 coding sequence is TGTGCCACCAGTGACCTACAGAACACTGAAGCTTTCTTT. Protein: CATSDLQNTEAFF.